This T cell receptor (beta chain) was identified during a study of cytomegalovirus exposure and HLA in healthy donors. Study-level findings and limits: There was a cluster of highly shared sequence variants that was likely a sequencing artifact. Later genetic work tied a missense DCLRE1C variant to beta-chain V and J trimming. Rarity characterized most TCR sequences, yet some public TCRs appeared in many donors.

The PCR made use of 60 Vbeta and 13 Jbeta primers. TCRdb keeps only in-frame clones here, not all; method: immunoSEQ multiplex PCR. The sample carries approximately 220,000 clones, roughly 87% recorded once. Germline loops: CDR1 SNHLY, CDR2 FYNNEI. This CDR3 is built from 17 residues. With V trimmed by 2 bases and J by 1 base, 9 bases remained unmatched. Turning to this clone: Its antigen remains unknown.

The sequence came from a middle-aged man in good health and CMV-seropositive. This rearrangement joins TRBV2 to TRBJ2-3; TRBD2 matches 7 bases. The sample comprised PBMCs. The CDR3 reads CASSESDAGDGTDTQYF. Written as DNA, the CDR3 is TGTGCCAGCAGTGAATCTGACGCGGGGGATGGCACAGATACGCAGTATTTT.